The present TCR beta chain was sequenced within a study of PD-L1 blockade in urothelial cancer. The CDR3 length is 15 residues. CDR1 and CDR2 from the germline V gene are MNHNS and SASEGT. Trimming cost V 0 bases and J 5 bases, with 12 bases left between them. Into every PCR, synthetic TCR analog templates were spiked. Sequencing was performed with immunoSEQ multiplex PCR; in TCRdb, only in-frame clones are kept and a portion is missing. The sample contains 25,000 to 30,000 clones, around four fifths of which appear only once. Described time point: peripheral blood 6 weeks after treatment start. For each patient, 1 to 8 samples were obtained, pretreatment and on-treatment.

The J gene is TRBJ2-3, the V gene TRBV6-1, with no clear D. The TCR comes from a man between 65 and 80 years old with urothelial cancer. The sample here was PBMCs, taken around atezolizumab (anti-PD-L1) treatment. The CDR3 nucleotides are TGTGCCAGCAGTGAAGCTCCCGCGGTGGGAGATACGCAGTATTTT. Residues: CASSEAPAVGDTQYF.